One sample yielded the 21 T cell receptor beta chains listed below, sequenced in a study of control samples from healthy donors and cancer patients. The protocol was immunoSEQ multiplex PCR, while the TCRdb copy is restricted to in-frame clones and leaves out a portion. The sample lists 150,000 or so clones, around 88% occurring once. What was sequenced was blood. These receptors were taken from a man aged 18 to 29 in good health.

The chain couples TRBV4-1 to TRBJ2-2; 7 bases match TRBD2. The CDR3 covers 16 residues. V was pared by 4 bases and J by 0 bases, with 5 bases of the junction left unmatched. Germline loops: CDR1 MGHRA, CDR2 YSYEKL. CDR3 in amino acids: CASSLRGGANTGELFF. The CDR3 DNA sequence: TGCGCCAGCAGCCTACGCGGGGGAGCGAACACCGGGGAGCTGTTTTTT.

This clone appeared a few times. The genes are TRBV7-9 and TRBJ1-2, with no clear D. Trimming removed 3 bases from V and 1 base from J, with 9 bases in between. Germline lookup yields CDR1 SEHNR and CDR2 FQNEAQ (reference sequence). The CDR3 consists of 14 residues. CDR3 coding DNA: TGTGCCAGCAGCTTCCAGTTGAGTAACTATGGCTACACCTTC. This translates into CASSFQLSNYGYTF.

This clone was observed a handful of times. V and J are TRBV11-2 and TRBJ2-2; TRBD1 agrees at 7 bases. The CDR3 length is 16 residues. Germline lookup yields CDR1 SGHAT and CDR2 FQNNGV. Losses at the gene ends were 5 bases for V and 0 bases for J; bases not matched to a gene: 6. The CDR3 DNA reads as TGTGCCAGCAGCCCCGGGACAGCTGCGAACACCGGGGAGCTGTTTTTT. Protein product: CASSPGTAANTGELFF.

This clone is a singleton in its sample. In DNA, the CDR3 is TGCAGCGTTGGTCGGTCCCAGGGCGGCGAAGCTTTCTTT. Translating it yields CSVGRSQGGEAFF. V gene TRBV29-1 combines with J gene TRBJ1-1; the D gene is possibly TRBD1 (5 bases). The CDR3 is 13 amino acids. The ends were cut back, 4 bases at V and 8 bases at J, with 17 bases in the middle. Germline V gives CDR1 SQVTM, CDR2 ANQGSEA.

This rearrangement joins TRBV7-3 to TRBJ2-5; tentatively, D is TRBD2 (5 bases). The CDR3 loop spans 13 amino acids. CDR1 and CDR2 from the germline V gene are SGHTA and FQGTGA. Trimming cost V 5 bases and J 4 bases, with 11 bases left between them. The DNA of the CDR3 is TGTGCCAGCAGCCCAGGAGGTCTAGAGACCCAGTACTTC. Translation: CASSPGGLETQYF.

This clone turned up a few times. This sequence joins TRBV14 and TRBJ1-2, with TRBD1 matching over 7 bases. The CDR3 is 14 residues long. Trimming at V came to 1 base and at J to 8 bases, leaving 7 bases not matched to a gene. Germline CDR1 reads SGHDN; CDR2 reads FVKESK. The CDR3 loop reads CASSQGWHRGGYTF. The CDR3 coding sequence is TGTGCCAGCAGCCAAGGATGGCACAGGGGCGGCTACACCTTC. Supplemented by reference TRBV14 and TRBJ1-2, the full variable domain reads EAGVTQFPSHSVIEKGQTVTLRCDPISGHDNLYWYRRVMGKEIKFLLHFVKESKQDESGMPNNRFLAERTGGTYSTLKVQPAELEDSGVYFCASSQGWHRGGYTFGSGTRLTVV.

CDR3 nucleotide sequence: TGCGCCAGCAGCCAAGATGTTGGGGCAACCTACGAGCAGTACTTC. Residues: CASSQDVGATYEQYF. J is TRBJ2-7 and V is TRBV4-3, with D possibly matching TRBD1 (5 bases). CDR3 length: 15 residues. Germline V gives CDR1 LGHNA, CDR2 YSLEER. Trimming shortened V by 0 bases and J by 2 bases, and 11 bases separated the two germline ends.

The V gene is TRBV9, the J gene TRBJ2-7, with 9 bases matching TRBD2. After removal of 0 bases from V and 7 bases from J, the junction contained 5 bases not matched to a gene. The CDR3 consists of 14 residues. CDR1 and CDR2 from the germline V gene are SGDLS and YYNGEE. The CDR3 bases are TGTGCCAGCAGCGTAGGACTAGCGGCCTCTGAGCAGTACTTC. This encodes CASSVGLAASEQYF.

The chain uses TRBV7-9 and TRBJ1-1; D remains unclear. Trimming pared 4 bases from V and 1 base from J, leaving 10 bases between. The germline V gene encodes CDR1 SEHNR and CDR2 FQNEAQ (reference sequence). This CDR3 region has 14 residues. DNA of the CDR3: TGTGCCAGCAGCTACTCGGGAGGGAACACTGAAGCTTTCTTT. This sequence encodes CASSYSGGNTEAFF.

The rearrangement joins TRBV9 to TRBJ2-3; D may be TRBD1 or TRBD2 (5 bases each). The ends were cut back, 6 bases at V and 0 bases at J, with 17 bases in the middle. The CDR3 has 16 residues. CDR1 SGDLS and CDR2 YYNGEE come from the germline V gene. The CDR3 is CASNQGPGPSTDTQYF. The CDR3, as DNA: TGTGCCAGCAACCAGGGACCGGGACCAAGCACAGATACGCAGTATTTT.

This chain uses TRBV3-1 (or the pseudogene TRBV3-2) with TRBJ2-7; 7 positions agree with TRBD1. Germline CDR1 is LGHDT and CDR2 is YNNKEL (reference sequence). This CDR3 is 16 amino acids long. V was pared by 2 bases and J by 3 bases, with 10 bases of the junction left unmatched. The CDR3 here is CASSQNPTRQGYEQYF. The CDR3 nucleotides read TGTGCCAGCAGCCAAAACCCTACGCGACAGGGCTACGAGCAGTACTTC.

J is TRBJ2-1 and V is TRBV29-1; 10 bases line up with TRBD1. The V segment lost 2 bases and the J segment 7 bases; nucleotides outside the gene matches: 8. This CDR3 region has 15 residues. Germline V CDR1 and CDR2: SQVTM, ANQGSEA. The CDR3 sequence: CSVESPGQGWNEQFF. Written as DNA, the CDR3 is TGCAGCGTTGAATCACCGGGACAGGGGTGGAATGAGCAGTTCTTC.

This chain connects TRBV5-1 to TRBJ1-1; D not certain. This CDR3 is 11 amino acids long. The germline V and J ends were trimmed by 5 bases and 5 bases, with 7 bases remaining between them. The germline gives CDR1 SGHRS, CDR2 YFSETQ. CDR3 nucleotides: TGCGCCAGCAGTATGGAGACTGAAGCTTTCTTT. The encoded protein is CASSMETEAFF.

This clone was seen only once. V and J are TRBV24-1 and TRBJ2-3, with no clear D. Germline loops: CDR1 KGHDR, CDR2 SFDVKD. Trimming removed 9 bases from V and 7 bases from J, with 13 bases in between. This CDR3 has 12 amino acids. The CDR3 DNA sequence: TGTGCCACCGCACAGAATCCATATACGCAGTATTTT. This gives the protein CATAQNPYTQYF.

The chain joins TRBV12-3 or TRBV12-4 to TRBJ2-3, with TRBD1 as a possible D gene (6 bases). V was pared by 6 bases and J by 4 bases, with 11 bases between. The CDR3 has 13 amino acids. The CDR3 sequence: CASSRGTSDTQYF. CDR3 sequence (DNA): TGTGCCAGCAGCCGAGGGACATCAGATACGCAGTATTTT.

The CDR3 bases are TGTGCCAGCAGGCCGGGACAAGCCACTGAAGCTTTCTTT. The encoded protein is CASRPGQATEAFF. The rearrangement joins TRBV6-5 to TRBJ1-1, with D possibly matching TRBD1 (6 bases). The CDR3 spans 13 residues. Germline loops: CDR1 MNHEY, CDR2 SVGAGI. V shed 6 bases and J shed 4 bases, with 12 bases lying between them.

The J gene is TRBJ1-4, the V gene TRBV5-6; maybe TRBD1 (5 bases). This CDR3 is built from 16 residues. The V gene's germline CDR1 is SGHDT and CDR2 YYEEEE. The germline V and J ends were trimmed by 0 bases and 1 base, with 10 bases remaining between them. CDR3 loop: CASSLVPGVTNEKLFF. CDR3 sequence (DNA): TGTGCCAGCAGCTTGGTACCGGGGGTAACTAATGAAAAACTGTTTTTT.

The chain carries TRBV3-1 (or the pseudogene TRBV3-2) and TRBJ2-7; tentatively, D is TRBD1 or TRBD2 (6 bases each). Trimming shortened V by 0 bases and J by 7 bases, and 16 bases separated the two germline ends. The CDR3 totals 15 residues. Per germline, CDR1 LGHDT and CDR2 YNNKEL (reference sequence). The DNA for the CDR3 is TGTGCCAGCAGCCAAGAGCCCAACAGGGCGGGGGAGCAGTACTTC. Encoded protein: CASSQEPNRAGEQYF.

This rearrangement joins TRBV5-4 to TRBJ1-4; TRBD1 agrees at 7 bases. The CDR3 has 14 amino acids. Germline CDR1 SGHNT, CDR2 YYREEE (reference sequence). The V gene end was trimmed by 4 bases and the J gene end by 3 bases; junction bases not matched to a gene: 3. CDR3 loop: CASSHDRANEKLFF. CDR3 DNA: TGTGCCAGCAGCCATGACAGGGCTAATGAAAAACTGTTTTTT.

Concerning this clone: Other DNA sequences within the sample encode an identical CDR3. The CDR3 is CASSGGTGGQPQHF. The CDR3 coding sequence is TGTGCCAGCAGCGGCGGGACAGGGGGGCAGCCCCAGCATTTT. This chain uses TRBV9 with TRBJ1-5, with 11 bases that match TRBD1. CDR3 length equals 14 residues. V dropped 3 bases and J dropped 7; count of bases not matched to a gene: 3. Germline assignment: CDR1 SGDLS and CDR2 YYNGEE.

The genes are TRBV3-1 (or the pseudogene TRBV3-2) and TRBJ2-7; TRBD1 matches 9 bases. This CDR3 contains 15 residues. In germline, CDR1 is LGHDT, CDR2 YNNKEL (reference sequence). V was pared by 4 bases and J by 4 bases, with 8 bases of the junction left unmatched. CDR3 coding DNA: TGTGCCAGCAGCCCCTTACAGGGGGCAGTTTACGAGCAGTACTTC. It codes for CASSPLQGAVYEQYF.